The 20 T cell receptor beta chains listed next were all sequenced from one sample in a study of blood T cells in healthy people across ages. For the second PCR, which ran for roughly 6 to 11 cycles, a sample-barcoded 5' primer and a J-beta primer mix were used. TCRdb processed the 5' RACE reads anew with MiXCR; each CDR3 protein has one entry. Counted here are 1.5 million to 2 million distinct CDR3 sequences, 49% occurring once; the ten biggest clones make up 2.1%. The sample taken for sequencing was blood. These receptors all come from a woman aged 35 to 49 in good health.

The chain has TRBV20-1 and TRBJ2-7, with 9 bases aligning to TRBD1. Matching the DNA end better, TRBJ2-5 makes the J call doubtful. The CDR3 contains 14 residues. Germline V gene lookup returns CDR1 DFQATT and CDR2 SNEGSKA (reference sequence). CDR3 protein: CSAPEQDRGKTQYF. CDR3 in DNA: TGCAGTGCTCCCGAGCAGGACAGGGGAAAGACCCAGTACTTC.

The rearrangement joins TRBV3-1 to TRBJ2-7, with TRBD1 matching over 8 bases. The CDR3 totals 15 residues. Germline-derived CDR1 and CDR2 are LGHDT and YNNKEL (reference sequence). The V gene end was trimmed by 5 bases and the J gene end by 0 bases; junction bases not matched to a gene: 6. CDR3 DNA sequence: TGTGCCAGCAGCGACAGGGGAGAGAACTCCTACGAGCAGTACTTC. Protein: CASSDRGENSYEQYF.

This chain connects TRBV4-3 to TRBJ1-1; 9 nucleotides line up with TRBD1. There are 14 residues in the CDR3. J was trimmed by 4 bases and V by 5 bases; bases with no gene match: 5. Per the germline V gene, CDR1 is LGHNA and CDR2 is YSLEER. Here the CDR3 reads CASSKGQGGTEAFF. The CDR3 coding sequence is TGCGCCAGCAGCAAGGGACAGGGAGGCACTGAAGCTTTCTTT.

The chain employs TRBV7-4 and TRBJ2-7; tentatively, D is TRBD1 (5 bases). Germline V gives CDR1 SGHVT, CDR2 SQSDAQ. V shed 2 bases and J shed 0 bases, with 20 bases lying between them. The CDR3 consists of 18 residues. DNA for the CDR3: TGTGCCAGCAGCTTAAGCTTAGGCGGACACGGGCACTCCTACGAGCAGTACTTC. Translating it yields CASSLSLGGHGHSYEQYF.

This clonotype was observed a handful of times. The genes are TRBV12-3 or TRBV12-4 and TRBJ2-4; tentative D call: TRBD1 (6 bases). With 3 bases removed from V and 9 bases from J, the gap between germline ends came to 15 bases. The CDR3 is 14 amino acids. The CDR3 sequence: CASSFGDTRSIQYF. The CDR3 DNA sequence: TGTGCCAGCAGTTTTGGGGACACGAGGAGCATTCAGTACTTC.

This clonotype has a single count. The chain has TRBV27 and TRBJ2-5; possible D gene TRBD1, 6 bases. The V end lost 6 bases, the J end lost 9 bases, and 23 bases lay between the germline ends. Germline lookup yields CDR1 MNHEY and CDR2 SMNVEV (reference sequence). This CDR3 region has 15 residues. CDR3 sequence (DNA): TGTGCCAGCAGCCTTACCTTGGACAGACGACATGCCCAGTACTTC. This gives the protein CASSLTLDRRHAQYF.

The rearrangement joins TRBV27 to TRBJ2-7; possible D gene TRBD1, 6 bases. The CDR3 loop spans 14 amino acids. V was trimmed by 8 bases and J by 2 bases, leaving 16 bases between them. CDR1 MNHEY and CDR2 SMNVEV come from the germline V gene (reference sequence). CDR3 loop: CASAPQGIPYEQYF. CDR3 nucleotide sequence: TGTGCCAGCGCGCCTCAGGGGATTCCCTACGAGCAGTACTTC.

V usage is TRBV10-3 and J usage is TRBJ2-3; 15 bases are shared with TRBD2. The germline V gene has CDR1 ENHRY and CDR2 SYGVKD. After removal of 6 bases from V and 3 bases from J, the junction contained 13 bases not matched to a gene. The CDR3 is 19 residues long. The CDR3: CAISDRTSGGATSTDTQYF. For the CDR3, the DNA is TGTGCCATCAGCGATAGGACTAGCGGGGGGGCCACGAGTACAGATACGCAGTATTTT.

This clonotype showed up just a few times. The chain couples TRBV6-6 to TRBJ1-1; TRBD1 matches 7 bases. The CDR3 totals 14 residues. The V gene end was trimmed by 1 base and the J gene end by 5 bases; junction bases not matched to a gene: 4. CDR1 is MNHNY and CDR2 is SVGAGI in the germline V gene (reference sequence). The CDR3 DNA is TGTGCCAGCAGTTACTACAGGGGCTGGACTGAAGCTTTCTTT. Its translation: CASSYYRGWTEAFF.

The chain has TRBV4-2 and TRBJ2-1; either TRBD1 or TRBD2 may supply D (5 bases each). Germline loops: CDR1 LGHNA, CDR2 YNFKEQ. The CDR3 contains 15 residues. Trimming removed 4 bases from V and 5 bases from J, with 15 bases in between. The CDR3 DNA is TGTGCCAGCAGCCGGGACGAATCCCCAGACAATGAGCAGTTCTTC. Translating gives CASSRDESPDNEQFF.

This clonotype was detected a few times. The gene calls are TRBV20-1 and TRBJ1-2, with D possibly TRBD1 on 5 matching bases. The V end was cut by 3 bases, the J end by 8 bases, with 13 bases between. There are 12 residues in the CDR3. In germline, CDR1 is DFQATT, CDR2 SNEGSKA (reference sequence). Here the CDR3 reads CSARGPYGGYTF. DNA for the CDR3: TGCAGTGCTAGGGGACCCTACGGGGGCTACACCTTC.

This clonotype showed up just a few times. This sequence joins TRBV12-3 or TRBV12-4 and TRBJ1-2, with 7 nucleotides matching TRBD1. CDR3 length equals 13 residues. V lost 7 bases, J lost 4 bases, and 6 bases stayed unmatched. The CDR3, as DNA: TGTGCCAGCACCTCCGGGACAGCCTATGGCTACACCTTC. Protein sequence: CASTSGTAYGYTF.

A single count supports this clonotype. The gene calls are TRBV12-3 or TRBV12-4 and TRBJ1-1; the match to TRBD1 covers 9 bases. The CDR3 is 15 residues long. V lost 5 bases, J lost 2 bases, and 6 bases stayed unmatched. For the CDR3, the DNA is TGTGCCAGCAGTCTTCAGACAGGGGGAAACACTGAAGCTTTCTTT. Protein sequence: CASSLQTGGNTEAFF.

This chain connects TRBV6-5 to TRBJ2-4, with D perhaps matching TRBD1 (5 bases). The CDR3 consists of 11 residues. Germline V CDR1 and CDR2: MNHEY, SVGAGI. Trimming took off 4 bases at V and 13 bases at J, with 11 bases between the two ends. CDR3 in amino acids: CASSSGRQQYF. The CDR3 bases are TGTGCCAGCAGTTCTGGTAGACAGCAGTACTTC.

The CDR3 loop reads CAISESPWNTEAFF. The CDR3 DNA sequence: TGTGCCATCAGTGAGTCTCCCTGGAACACTGAAGCTTTCTTT. V and J are TRBV10-3 and TRBJ1-1; no definite D call. V lost 0 bases to trimming and J lost 1 base, with 6 bases between them. The CDR3 is made up of 14 amino acids. Germline V gives CDR1 ENHRY, CDR2 SYGVKD.

The chain combines TRBV7-2 with TRBJ2-7; TRBD1 agrees at 8 bases. CDR3 length: 16 amino acids. V lost 1 base, J lost 4 bases, and 9 bases stayed unmatched. Germline assignment: CDR1 SGHTA and CDR2 FQGNSA. In DNA form, the CDR3 reads TGTGCCAGCAGCTTAGGGTTTGGACAGGGCTCTTACGAGCAGTACTTC. Protein: CASSLGFGQGSYEQYF. Full variable domain (outside the CDR3, taken from reference TRBV7-2 and TRBJ2-7): GAGVSQSPSNKVTEKGKDVELRCDPISGHTALYWYRQSLGQGLEFLIYFQGNSAPDKSGLPSDRFSAERTGGSVSTLTIQRTQQEDSAVYLCASSLGFGQGSYEQYFGPGTRLTVT.

In regard to this clonotype: Germline is not matched at one junction end, which may reflect a read error. The chain carries TRBV4-2 and TRBJ2-7; TRBD1 matches at 9 bases. Germline CDR1 LGHNA, CDR2 YNFKEQ. The CDR3 spans 17 residues. CDR3 nucleotides: TGTGCCAACAGCCAAGTATTCCGACAGGGGGATACCTACGAGCAGTACTTC. It translates to CANSQVFRQGDTYEQYF.

The chain uses TRBV5-1 and TRBJ2-5, with 9 nucleotides matching TRBD1. This CDR3 spans 16 amino acids. The germline gives CDR1 SGHRS, CDR2 YFSETQ. After removal of 3 bases from V and 4 bases from J, the junction contained 10 bases not matched to a gene. The CDR3: CASSSETGGALETQYF. The CDR3 nucleotides read TGCGCCAGCAGCTCAGAAACAGGGGGCGCATTAGAGACCCAGTACTTC.

The CDR3 protein is CASGLRAHNEQFF. In DNA form, the CDR3 reads TGTGCCAGCGGATTACGGGCTCACAATGAGCAGTTCTTC. The chain uses TRBV6-5 and TRBJ2-1; D gene ambiguous. Germline V gives CDR1 MNHEY, CDR2 SVGAGI. V lost 8 bases and J lost 5, with 13 bases in between. The length of the CDR3 is 13 residues.

This clonotype was detected once. The genes are TRBV4-2 and TRBJ2-1; D may be TRBD2 (8 bases). Germline V lookup: CDR1 LGHNA, CDR2 YNFKEQ. The CDR3 length is 17 residues. Trimming cost V 3 bases and J 4 bases, with 19 bases left between them. This CDR3 reads CASSQGQGGLGYNEQFF. The DNA of the CDR3 is TGTGCCAGCAGCCAGGGGCAGGGGGGACTAGGTTACAATGAGCAGTTCTTC.